This entry describes one T cell receptor beta chain. No antigen is known for it. These data belong to a study of cytomegalovirus exposure and HLA in healthy donors. The study, taken as a whole, reports: Most TCR sequences proved rare, with some public TCRs found in many donors. Immune exposure was documented only through CMV serostatus. Within the data, a cluster of highly shared sequence variants was likely a sequencing artifact.

PCR involved 60 Vbeta and 13 Jbeta primers. TCRdb's table, derived via immunoSEQ multiplex PCR, lists solely in-frame clones and lacks some. The top ten hold about 2.2% of the sample, which has more than 130,000 clones, about 80% seen once. Trimming took 1 base from V and 0 from J; bases not matched to a gene: 4. This CDR3 is 15 amino acids long. CDR1 GTSNPN and CDR2 SVGIG come from the germline V gene (reference sequence). The receptor was isolated from a man aged 25-40 years in good health and CMV-seronegative. The sequenced sample consisted of PBMCs. The chain carries TRBV30 and TRBJ2-7; 9 bases map to TRBD1. CDR3 sequence: CAWSGGQGVSYEQYF. CDR3 DNA sequence: TGTGCCTGGAGTGGGGGACAGGGTGTCTCCTACGAGCAGTACTTC.